This is a list of T cell receptor beta chains from one sample in a study of blood T cell repertoires in COVID-19. TCRdb keeps only in-frame clones here, not all; method: immunoSEQ multiplex PCR. The sample shows fewer than 250,000 clones, about 87% of them seen only once. Sequenced: peripheral blood. These receptors originate from a man in his 60s with acute or convalescent COVID-19. Each CDR3 is given with its conserved first and last residue. A D gene is named only where the DNA matches it firmly. Where a row states a size, it is once, few, many or the class of an expanded clone; other rows omit it.

abundance,len,d_gene,v_gene,j_gene,CDR3nt,CDR3aa
.,13,.,TRBV28,TRBJ2-5,TGTGCCAGCAGTCCCCGGGACAAAGAGACCCAGTACTTC,CASSPRDKETQYF
.,13,.,TRBV5-8,TRBJ2-7,TGTGCCAGCAGCTTGGACCAGGGCGACGAGCAGTACTTC,CASSLDQGDEQYF
.,15,TRBD2,TRBV6-4,TRBJ2-1,TGTGCCAGCAGTGAGACTAGCGGGACGTACAATGAGCAGTTCTTC,CASSETSGTYNEQFF
.,14,TRBD2,TRBV6-5,TRBJ2-5,TGTGCCAGCGAGGGTCGGGGGGTCAGAGAGACCCAGTACTTC,CASEGRGVRETQYF
.,11,.,TRBV12-3/TRBV12-4,TRBJ2-3,TGTGCCAGCAGCCCCAGGGTGGCGCAGTATTTT,CASSPRVAQYF
.,18,TRBD1,TRBV5-5,TRBJ1-4,TGTGCCAGCAGCCGGAAAACCGGGACAGGGTCCCTTAATGAAAAACTGTTTTTT,CASSRKTGTGSLNEKLFF
.,17,.,TRBV24-1,TRBJ2-5,TGTGCCACCAGCGAAAGCTACCCGGGACAAGTCCAAGAGACCCAGTACTTC,CATSESYPGQVQETQYF
.,13,TRBD1,TRBV5-1,TRBJ2-7,TGCGCCAGCAGCCAGGACAGGGAAGGCGAGCAGTACTTC,CASSQDREGEQYF
few,16,TRBD2,TRBV10-1,TRBJ2-2,TGCGCCACACAAAAAGGGACTAGCGGGGAAACCGGGGAGCTGTTTTTT,CATQKGTSGETGELFF
.,16,TRBD1,TRBV6-2/TRBV6-3,TRBJ1-1,TGTGCCAGCAGTCGTCCTCAGGGGGCGTCTGCAACTGAAGCTTTCTTT,CASSRPQGASATEAFF
once,17,TRBD1,TRBV6-4,TRBJ2-1,TGTGCCAGCAGTTTAGACCGGGACAGGGTCTCCTACAATGAGCAGTTCTTC,CASSLDRDRVSYNEQFF
.,15,.,TRBV6-5,TRBJ1-2,TGTGCCAGCGGTCCCTTGGGGGCCACTAACTATGGCTACACCTTC,CASGPLGATNYGYTF
.,18,.,TRBV12-2,TRBJ1-1,TGTGCAAGTCGCTTAGGTCAAGACCAGGGAGGTAAGAACACTGAAGCTTTCTTT,CASRLGQDQGGKNTEAFF
.,12,.,TRBV29-1,TRBJ1-5,TGCAGCGCTGGCGACGGGGATCAGCCCCAGCATTTT,CSAGDGDQPQHF
once,15,TRBD2,TRBV6-5,TRBJ2-1,TGTGCCAGCAGTTACTCGGCTAGCGGATACAATGAGCAGTTCTTC,CASSYSASGYNEQFF
once,15,TRBD1,TRBV18,TRBJ1-1,TGTGCCAGCTCACCAAGGACAGGATCGGGCACTGAAGCTTTCTTT,CASSPRTGSGTEAFF
.,14,TRBD2,TRBV9,TRBJ2-7,TGTGCCAGCAGCGGTAGCGGGGGGGATTACGAGCAGTACTTC,CASSGSGGDYEQYF
.,11,.,TRBV7-9,TRBJ2-7,TGTGCCTCCTCCCGCTCCTACGAGCAGTACTTC,CASSRSYEQYF
.,13,.,TRBV2,TRBJ1-1,TGTGCCAGCCTAGTCAGGGGAAACACTGAAGCTTTCTTT,CASLVRGNTEAFF
.,14,.,TRBV11-2,TRBJ1-3,TGTGCCAGCTCCAGCCGGGGTGCTGGAAACACCATATATTTT,CASSSRGAGNTIYF
.,15,.,TRBV6-5,TRBJ2-7,TGTGCCAGCAGTTACTCAAACGGGAACCGAGGCGAGCAGTACTTC,CASSYSNGNRGEQYF
.,14,.,TRBV9,TRBJ1-1,TGTGCCAGCAGCCCAGGGTCCATGAACACTGAAGCTTTCTTT,CASSPGSMNTEAFF
.,18,TRBD1,TRBV7-9,TRBJ2-7,TGTGCCAGCAGCGACTTGTTGGGCAGGGGGCGACGGTCCTACGAGCAGTACTTC,CASSDLLGRGRRSYEQYF
.,14,TRBD1,TRBV5-1,TRBJ1-5,TGCGCCAGCAGCACGACAGGGGGGAATCAGCCCCAGCATTTT,CASSTTGGNQPQHF
.,13,TRBD2,TRBV4-2,TRBJ2-7,TGTGCCAGCAGCCTGTCGGGGGGGCTCGAGCAGTACTTC,CASSLSGGLEQYF
.,14,TRBD1,TRBV6-6,TRBJ1-5,TGTGCCAGCAGTTCGACAGGGGGCTATCAGCCCCAGCATTTT,CASSSTGGYQPQHF